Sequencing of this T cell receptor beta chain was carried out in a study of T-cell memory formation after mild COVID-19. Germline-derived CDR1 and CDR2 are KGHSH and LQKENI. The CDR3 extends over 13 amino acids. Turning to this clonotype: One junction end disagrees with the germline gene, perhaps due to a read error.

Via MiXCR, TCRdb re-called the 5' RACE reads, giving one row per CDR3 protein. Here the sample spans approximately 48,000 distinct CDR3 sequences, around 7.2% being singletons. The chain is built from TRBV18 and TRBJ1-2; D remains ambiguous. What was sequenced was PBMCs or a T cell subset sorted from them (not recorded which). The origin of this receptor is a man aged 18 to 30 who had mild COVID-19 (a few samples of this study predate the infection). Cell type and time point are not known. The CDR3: CASTPEREDGYTF. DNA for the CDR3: TGTGCCAGCACACCCGAAAGGGAGGACGGCTACACCTTC. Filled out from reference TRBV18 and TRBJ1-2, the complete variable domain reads NAGVMQNPRHLVRRRGQEARLRCSPMKGHSHVYWYRQLPEEGLKFMVYLQKENIIDESGMPKERFSAEFPKEGPSILRIQQVVRGDSAAYFCASTPEREDGYTFGSGTRLTVV.